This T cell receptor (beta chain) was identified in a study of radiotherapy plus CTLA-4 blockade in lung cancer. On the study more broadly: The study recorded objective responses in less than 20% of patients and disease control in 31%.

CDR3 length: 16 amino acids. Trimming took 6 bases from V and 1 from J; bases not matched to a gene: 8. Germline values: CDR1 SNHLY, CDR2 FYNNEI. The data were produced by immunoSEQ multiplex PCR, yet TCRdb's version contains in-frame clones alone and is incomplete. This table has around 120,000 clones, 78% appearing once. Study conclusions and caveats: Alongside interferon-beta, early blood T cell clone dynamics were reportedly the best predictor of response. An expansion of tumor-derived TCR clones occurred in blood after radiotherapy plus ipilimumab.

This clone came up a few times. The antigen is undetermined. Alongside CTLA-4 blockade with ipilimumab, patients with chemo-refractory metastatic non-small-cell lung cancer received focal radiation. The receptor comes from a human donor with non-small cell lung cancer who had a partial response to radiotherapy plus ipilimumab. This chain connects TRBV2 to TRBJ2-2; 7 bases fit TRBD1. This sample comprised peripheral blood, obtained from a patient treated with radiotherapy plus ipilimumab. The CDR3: CASSEQGPENTGELFF. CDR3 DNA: TGTGCCAGCAGCGAACAGGGGCCCGAGAACACCGGGGAGCTGTTTTTT.